The 8 T cell receptor beta chains presented below share a single source sample, sequenced in a study of blood T cell repertoires in COVID-19. The data were produced by immunoSEQ multiplex PCR, yet TCRdb's version contains in-frame clones alone and is incomplete. The sample includes 200,000 to 250,000 clones, 80% to 85% seen only once; the top ten take 4.5% to 6%. Source material: peripheral blood. The receptors were gathered from a woman in her sixties who had recovered from COVID-19.

The genes are TRBV7-9 and TRBJ2-2; the D gene is possibly TRBD1 (5 bases). V was pared by 2 bases and J by 4 bases, with 14 bases between. CDR3 length: 16 residues. Germline CDR1 SEHNR, CDR2 FQNEAQ (reference sequence). CDR3 region: CASSLRQGMGTGELFF. The CDR3, as DNA: TGTGCCAGCAGCTTACGGCAGGGAATGGGCACCGGGGAGCTGTTTTTT.

The CDR3 nucleotides read TGTGCCAGCAGCCCCCGTGAGGGGGCTTCGAACACCGGGGAGCTGTTTTTT. Translated: CASSPREGASNTGELFF. This sequence joins TRBV11-3 and TRBJ2-2; 7 bases line up with TRBD1. The CDR3 length is 17 residues. V was pared by 5 bases and J by 0 bases, with 9 bases of the junction left unmatched. Germline values: CDR1 SGHNT, CDR2 YENEEA. The entire variable domain, with the rest obtained from reference TRBV11-3 and TRBJ2-2, is as follows: EAGVVQSPRYKIIEKKQPVAFWCNPISGHNTLYWYLQNLGQGPELLIRYENEEAVDDSQLPKDRFSAERLKGVDSTLKIQPAELGDSAVYLCASSPREGASNTGELFFGEGSRLTVL.

V gene TRBV6-6 combines with J gene TRBJ1-3; 10 bases map to TRBD1. CDR3 length: 16 amino acids. Trimming took 0 bases from V and 6 from J; bases not matched to a gene: 5. Germline CDR1 and CDR2: MNHNY and SVGAGI (reference sequence). CDR3 DNA: TGTGCCAGCAGTTACTCTGCCGGGACAGGGGTAAACACCATATATTTT. Encoded protein: CASSYSAGTGVNTIYF.

This chain joins TRBV5-5 and TRBJ2-2, with 11 bases that match TRBD2. V lost 7 bases and J lost 5; bases outside the gene matches: 7. CDR1 and CDR2 (germline): SGHKS, YYEKEE (reference sequence). The CDR3 covers 15 residues. The CDR3 protein is CASGIAGGRTGELFF. The CDR3 bases are TGTGCCAGCGGCATAGCGGGGGGGAGGACCGGGGAGCTGTTTTTT.

In DNA, the CDR3 is TGCGCCAGCAGCTTGGGCTTCGGGAGCACAGATACGCAGTATTTT. Amino acids: CASSLGFGSTDTQYF. This chain joins TRBV5-1 and TRBJ2-3; D unresolved. Germline V CDR1 and CDR2: SGHRS, YFSETQ. The CDR3 contains 15 residues. V was cut by 0 bases and J by 0 bases, with 8 bases left in between.

The chain carries TRBV2 and TRBJ2-5; TRBD1 matches 11 bases. J was trimmed by 4 bases and V by 1 base; bases with no gene match: 5. The V gene's germline CDR1 is SNHLY and CDR2 FYNNEI. The CDR3 runs to 16 residues. The CDR3 nucleotides read TGTGCCAGCAGTGAAGGGGGACAGGGGGACATAGAGACCCAGTACTTC. Amino acid sequence: CASSEGGQGDIETQYF.

The rearrangement uses TRBV9 and TRBJ2-3; TRBD1 aligns across 7 bases. The CDR3 sequence is 14 residues long. Germline V gene lookup returns CDR1 SGDLS and CDR2 YYNGEE. The ends lost 3 bases at V and 4 bases at J; junction bases unmatched: 5. The CDR3 DNA is TGTGCCAGCAGCGAACAGGGGTTCCCAGATACGCAGTATTTT. Translating it yields CASSEQGFPDTQYF.

The chain joins TRBV5-1 to TRBJ1-5, with TRBD1 matching over 7 bases. V lost 0 bases to trimming and J lost 3 bases; unmatched junction nucleotides: 3. Germline values: CDR1 SGHRS, CDR2 YFSETQ. The CDR3 covers 15 residues. DNA for the CDR3: TGCGCCAGCAGCTTGGGACAGGGTAACAATCAGCCCCAGCATTTT. Protein product: CASSLGQGNNQPQHF.